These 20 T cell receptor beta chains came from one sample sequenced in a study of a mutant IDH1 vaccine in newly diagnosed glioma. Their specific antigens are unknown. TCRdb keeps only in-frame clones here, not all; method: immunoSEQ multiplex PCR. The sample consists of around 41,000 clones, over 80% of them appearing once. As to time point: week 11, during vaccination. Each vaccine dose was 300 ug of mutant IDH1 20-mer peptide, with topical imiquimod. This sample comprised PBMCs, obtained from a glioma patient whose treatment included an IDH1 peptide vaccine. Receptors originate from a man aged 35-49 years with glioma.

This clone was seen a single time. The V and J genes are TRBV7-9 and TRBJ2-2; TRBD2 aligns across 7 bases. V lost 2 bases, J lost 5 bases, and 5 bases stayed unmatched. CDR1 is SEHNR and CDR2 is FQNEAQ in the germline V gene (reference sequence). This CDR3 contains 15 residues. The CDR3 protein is CASSLTGGGTGELFF. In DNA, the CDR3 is TGTGCCAGCAGCTTAACGGGAGGAGGGACCGGGGAGCTGTTTTTT.

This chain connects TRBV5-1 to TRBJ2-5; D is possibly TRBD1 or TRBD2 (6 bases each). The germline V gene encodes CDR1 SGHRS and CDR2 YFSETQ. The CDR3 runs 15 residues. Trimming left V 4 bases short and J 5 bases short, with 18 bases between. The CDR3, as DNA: TGCGCCAGCAGCCCGGGGGCCGGGCGTGGGGAGACCCAGTACTTC. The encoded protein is CASSPGAGRGETQYF.

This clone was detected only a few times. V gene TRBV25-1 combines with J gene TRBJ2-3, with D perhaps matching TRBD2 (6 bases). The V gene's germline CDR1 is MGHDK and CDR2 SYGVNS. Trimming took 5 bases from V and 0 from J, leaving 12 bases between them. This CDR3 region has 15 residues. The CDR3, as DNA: TGTGCCAGCAGTCACGGGAGAAGGAGCACAGATACGCAGTATTTT. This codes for CASSHGRRSTDTQYF.

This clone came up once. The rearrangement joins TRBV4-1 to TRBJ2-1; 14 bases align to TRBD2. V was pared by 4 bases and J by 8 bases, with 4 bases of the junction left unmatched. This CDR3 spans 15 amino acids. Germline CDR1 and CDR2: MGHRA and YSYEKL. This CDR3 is CASSRGTSGSYEQFF. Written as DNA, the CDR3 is TGCGCCAGCAGCCGAGGGACTAGCGGGAGTTATGAGCAGTTCTTC.

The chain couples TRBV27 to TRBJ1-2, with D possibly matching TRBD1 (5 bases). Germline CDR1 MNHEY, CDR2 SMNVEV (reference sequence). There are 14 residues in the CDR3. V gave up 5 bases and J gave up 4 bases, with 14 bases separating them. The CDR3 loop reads CASSPSQGFYGYTF. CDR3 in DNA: TGTGCCAGCAGTCCCTCCCAGGGATTCTATGGCTACACCTTC.

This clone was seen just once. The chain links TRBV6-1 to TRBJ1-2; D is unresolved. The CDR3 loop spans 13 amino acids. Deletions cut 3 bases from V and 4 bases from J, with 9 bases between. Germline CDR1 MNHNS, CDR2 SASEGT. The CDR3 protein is CASSDGSLYGYTF. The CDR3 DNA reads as TGTGCCAGCAGTGACGGCAGCCTCTATGGCTACACCTTC.

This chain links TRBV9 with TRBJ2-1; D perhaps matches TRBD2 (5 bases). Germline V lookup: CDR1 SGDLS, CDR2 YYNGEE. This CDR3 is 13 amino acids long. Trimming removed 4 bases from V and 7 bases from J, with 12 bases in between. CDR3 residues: CASSQRLSNEQFF. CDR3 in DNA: TGTGCCAGCAGCCAAAGACTATCAAATGAGCAGTTCTTC.

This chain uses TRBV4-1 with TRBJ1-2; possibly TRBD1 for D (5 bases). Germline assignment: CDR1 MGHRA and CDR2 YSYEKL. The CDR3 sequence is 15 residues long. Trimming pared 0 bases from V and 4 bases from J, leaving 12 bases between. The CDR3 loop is CASSQDPGNFYGYTF. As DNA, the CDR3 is TGCGCCAGCAGCCAAGATCCAGGGAACTTCTATGGCTACACCTTC.

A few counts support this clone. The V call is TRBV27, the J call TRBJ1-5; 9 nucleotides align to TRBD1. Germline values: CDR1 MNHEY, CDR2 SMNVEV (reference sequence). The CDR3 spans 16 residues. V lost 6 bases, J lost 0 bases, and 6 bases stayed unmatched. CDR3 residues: CASRPGQGHSNQPQHF. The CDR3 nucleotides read TGTGCCAGCAGACCGGGACAGGGCCATAGCAATCAGCCCCAGCATTTT.

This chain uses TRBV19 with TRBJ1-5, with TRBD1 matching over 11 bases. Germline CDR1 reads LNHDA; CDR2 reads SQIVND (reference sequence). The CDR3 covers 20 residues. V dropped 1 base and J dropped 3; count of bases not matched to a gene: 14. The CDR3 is CASSIARTGGGKTPNQPQHF. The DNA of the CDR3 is TGTGCCAGTAGTATAGCTCGGACAGGGGGCGGGAAAACTCCCAATCAGCCCCAGCATTTT. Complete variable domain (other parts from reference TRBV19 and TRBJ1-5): DGGITQSPKYLFRKEGQNVTLSCEQNLNHDAMYWYRQDPGQGLRLIYYSQIVNDFQKGDIAEGYSVSREKKESFPLTVTSAQKNPTAFYLCASSIARTGGGKTPNQPQHFGDGTRLSIL.

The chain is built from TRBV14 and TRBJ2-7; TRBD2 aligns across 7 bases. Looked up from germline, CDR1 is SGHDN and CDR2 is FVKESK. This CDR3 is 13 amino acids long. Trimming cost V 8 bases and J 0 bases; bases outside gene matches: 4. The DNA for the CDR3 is TGTGCCAGCCGGGACTACGGCTCCTACGAGCAGTACTTC. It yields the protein CASRDYGSYEQYF.

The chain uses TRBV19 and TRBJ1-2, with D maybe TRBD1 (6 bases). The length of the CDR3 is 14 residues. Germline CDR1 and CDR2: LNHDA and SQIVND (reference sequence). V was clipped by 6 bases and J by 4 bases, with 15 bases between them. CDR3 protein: CASRGLRGPYGYTF. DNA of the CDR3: TGTGCCAGTAGGGGACTGCGGGGGCCCTATGGCTACACCTTC.

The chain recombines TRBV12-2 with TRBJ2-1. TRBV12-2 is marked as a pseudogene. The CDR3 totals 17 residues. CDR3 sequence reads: CASRWFGDASSYNEQFF. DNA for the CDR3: TGTGCAAGTCGCTGGTTTGGGGACGCCAGCTCCTACAATGAGCAGTTCTTC.

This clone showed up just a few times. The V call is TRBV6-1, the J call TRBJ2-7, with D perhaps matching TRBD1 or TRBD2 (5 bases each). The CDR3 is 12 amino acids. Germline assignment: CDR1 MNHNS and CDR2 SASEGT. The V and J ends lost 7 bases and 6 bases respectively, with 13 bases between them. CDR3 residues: CASNRDAPEQYF. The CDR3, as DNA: TGTGCCAGCAACCGGGACGCCCCCGAGCAGTACTTC.

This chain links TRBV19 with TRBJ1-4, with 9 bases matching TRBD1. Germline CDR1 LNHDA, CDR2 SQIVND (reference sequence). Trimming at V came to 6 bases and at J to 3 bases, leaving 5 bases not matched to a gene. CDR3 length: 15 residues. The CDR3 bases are TGTGCCAGTAGGACGGACAGGGGCTCTAATGAAAAACTGTTTTTT. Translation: CASRTDRGSNEKLFF.

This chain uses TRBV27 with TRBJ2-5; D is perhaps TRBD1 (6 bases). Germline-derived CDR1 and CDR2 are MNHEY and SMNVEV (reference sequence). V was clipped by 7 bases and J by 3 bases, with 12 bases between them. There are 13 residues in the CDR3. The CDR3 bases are TGTGCCAGCAAAGACAGGCTCGAAGAGACCCAGTACTTC. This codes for CASKDRLEETQYF.

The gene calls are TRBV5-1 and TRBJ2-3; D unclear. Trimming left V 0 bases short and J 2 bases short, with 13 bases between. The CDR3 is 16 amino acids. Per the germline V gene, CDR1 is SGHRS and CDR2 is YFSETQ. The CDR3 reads CASSLGLWTDTDTQYF. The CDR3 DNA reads TGCGCCAGCAGCTTGGGTCTTTGGACGGACACAGATACGCAGTATTTT.

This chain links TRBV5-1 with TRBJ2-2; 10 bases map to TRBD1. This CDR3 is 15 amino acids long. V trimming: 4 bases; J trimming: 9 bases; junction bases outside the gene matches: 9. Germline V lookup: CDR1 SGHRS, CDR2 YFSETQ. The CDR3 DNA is TGCGCCAGCAGCCTTGAGGACAGGGGGACCCGGGAGCTGTTTTTT. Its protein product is CASSLEDRGTRELFF.

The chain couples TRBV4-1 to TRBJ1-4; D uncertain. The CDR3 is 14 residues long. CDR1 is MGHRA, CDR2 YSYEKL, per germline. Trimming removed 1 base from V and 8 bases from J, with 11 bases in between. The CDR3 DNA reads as TGCGCCAGCAGCCAAGTAGCTTCTCTCGAAAAACTGTTTTTT. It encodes CASSQVASLEKLFF.

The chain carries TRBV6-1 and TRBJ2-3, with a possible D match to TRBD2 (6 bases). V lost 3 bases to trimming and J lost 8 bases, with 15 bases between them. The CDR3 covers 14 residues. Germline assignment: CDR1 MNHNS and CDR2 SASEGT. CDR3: CASSDGGRAGTQYF. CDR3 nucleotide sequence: TGTGCCAGCAGTGACGGGGGACGGGCAGGTACGCAGTATTTT.